This T cell receptor beta chain came from a study of CD8 T cells in Susac syndrome. Negative isolation was applied to CD8+ and CD4+ T cells, and FACS enrichment was applied to TEMRA cells. With random hexamers, reverse transcription was performed on roughly 0.45 to 1 ug of RNA. Amplification of TCR beta CDR3 was carried out by immunoSEQ multiplex PCR, which covered 54 Vbeta and 13 Jbeta segments. TCRdb re-called the immunoSEQ multiplex PCR reads with MiXCR, one entry per CDR3 protein. The data hold about 80,000 distinct CDR3 sequences, with around 94% observed a single time. Germline V CDR1 and CDR2: MGHRA, YSYEKL. The V segment lost 1 base and the J segment 8 bases; nucleotides outside the gene matches: 8. This CDR3 is built from 15 residues.

The source is a human donor in good health. This chain joins TRBV4-1 and TRBJ2-1; 7 nucleotides agree with TRBD1. Sequencing was done on a sample of CD8+ T cells from PBMCs. Here the CDR3 DNA reads TGCGCCAGCAGCCAAGTGGAGACAGGGAGTTATGAGCAGTTCTTC. The encoded protein is CASSQVETGSYEQFF.